These 11 T cell receptor beta chains were sequenced from one sample in a study of cytomegalovirus exposure and HLA in healthy donors. The primer mix had 60 Vbeta and 13 Jbeta primers. TCRdb's table, derived via immunoSEQ multiplex PCR, lists solely in-frame clones and lacks some. This table holds under 55,000 clones, around 72% found once. The sequenced sample consisted of PBMCs. These receptors were taken from a woman younger than 45 in good health and CMV-seronegative.

The chain joins TRBV7-8 to TRBJ2-1, with 13 bases aligning to TRBD2. Unmatched junction bases numbered 14, after V lost 5 bases and J lost 10 bases. Germline CDR1 and CDR2: SGHVS and FQNEAQ. The CDR3 spans 17 residues. CDR3 amino acids: CASSLPATSGRAGEQFF. The CDR3 nucleotides are TGTGCCAGCAGCCTTCCCGCAACTAGCGGGAGGGCCGGGGAGCAGTTCTTC.

This clone was detected only once. The genes are TRBV13 and TRBJ2-5, with 7 bases matching TRBD1. CDR3 size: 15 residues. Germline V gene lookup returns CDR1 PRHDT and CDR2 FYEKMQ (reference sequence). Trimming took 2 bases from V and 2 from J; bases not matched to a gene: 5. In DNA, the CDR3 is TGTGCCAGCAGCTTAAAACAGGGGTTACAAGAGACCCAGTACTTC. It translates to CASSLKQGLQETQYF.

The chain uses TRBV28 and TRBJ1-1; weak D call: TRBD1 (6 bases). Germline CDR1 reads MDHEN; CDR2 reads SYDVKM. V gave up 5 bases and J gave up 3 bases, with 19 bases separating them. This CDR3 has 16 residues. The CDR3, as DNA: TGTGCCAGCAGTGGGGTTGTACTGACAGGCCACACTGAAGCTTTCTTT. Amino acid sequence: CASSGVVLTGHTEAFF.

V is TRBV7-8 and J is TRBJ1-2; 8 nucleotides agree with TRBD1. This CDR3 region has 17 residues. J lost 0 bases, V lost 2 bases, and 8 bases had no gene match. CDR1 is SGHVS and CDR2 is FQNEAQ in the germline V gene. CDR3 nucleotides: TGTGCCAGCAGCTTAAGGGTCCCGGGACAGGCTAACTATGGCTACACCTTC. This gives the protein CASSLRVPGQANYGYTF.

The sample holds a few counts of this clone. The chain has TRBV6-5 and TRBJ2-7; TRBD2 matches 11 bases. J was trimmed by 3 bases and V by 6 bases; bases with no gene match: 7. CDR3 length equals 15 residues. The germline gives CDR1 MNHEY, CDR2 SVGAGI. CDR3 DNA: TGTGCCAGCAGGCTCACGGGACTAGCGGACTACGAGCAGTACTTC. Amino acids: CASRLTGLADYEQYF.

The genes are TRBV4-2 and TRBJ2-7, with 7 bases lining up with TRBD2. Germline CDR1 and CDR2: LGHNA and YNFKEQ. The CDR3 runs to 15 residues. The V gene end was trimmed by 4 bases and the J gene end by 1 base; junction bases not matched to a gene: 7. CDR3 in DNA: TGTGCCAGCAGCCCCTATGCTAGCGGATCCTACGAGCAGTACTTC. Its translation: CASSPYASGSYEQYF.

This clone was recorded a few times. This sequence joins TRBV5-4 and TRBJ2-5, with 7 bases that match TRBD1. The J segment lost 5 bases and the V segment lost 2 bases, leaving 3 bases of the junction unmatched. Germline values: CDR1 SGHNT, CDR2 YYREEE (reference sequence). This CDR3 has 13 residues. For the CDR3, the DNA is TGTGCCAGCAGCTTACAGGGGTGGGAGACCCAGTACTTC. It yields the protein CASSLQGWETQYF. Supplemented by reference TRBV5-4 and TRBJ2-5, the full variable domain reads ETGVTQSPTHLIKTRGQQVTLRCSSQSGHNTVSWYQQALGQGPQFIFQYYREEENGRGNFPPRFSGLQFPNYSSELNVNALELDDSALYLCASSLQGWETQYFGPGTRLLVL.

There are a few counts of this clone. This chain joins TRBV7-2 and TRBJ2-7; TRBD2 might be the D (5 bases). Deletions cut 2 bases from V and 5 bases from J, with 10 bases between. This CDR3 is 13 amino acids long. CDR1 SGHTA and CDR2 FQGNSA come from the germline V gene. CDR3 coding DNA: TGTGCCAGCAGCTTAAGGGAGAGGGACGAGCAGTACTTC. The encoded protein is CASSLRERDEQYF.

This chain joins TRBV29-1 and TRBJ1-1, with a tentative D call TRBD1 (5 bases). This CDR3 spans 14 amino acids. The V and J ends lost 4 bases and 0 bases respectively, with 12 bases between them. Germline CDR1 reads SQVTM; CDR2 reads ANQGSEA. The CDR3 loop is CSVGGGDMNTEAFF. The CDR3, as DNA: TGCAGCGTTGGGGGGGGAGACATGAACACTGAAGCTTTCTTT.

V usage is TRBV6-1 and J usage is TRBJ1-1, with TRBD1 matching 9 bases. V lost 6 bases, J lost 3 bases, and 2 bases stayed unmatched. Germline V lookup: CDR1 MNHNS, CDR2 SASEGT. The CDR3 loop spans 13 amino acids. CDR3 amino acids: CASRRDRDTEAFF. CDR3 nucleotides: TGTGCCAGCAGACGGGACAGGGACACTGAAGCTTTCTTT.

The table lists this clone with a few counts. The CDR3 protein is CAWSFSGGNTGELFF. The CDR3 bases are TGTGCCTGGTCCTTTAGCGGAGGGAACACCGGGGAGCTGTTTTTT. The chain is built from TRBV30 and TRBJ2-2; the D gene is possibly TRBD2 (6 bases). The CDR3 totals 15 residues. From germline, CDR1 is GTSNPN and CDR2 SVGIG (reference sequence). V dropped 5 bases and J dropped 1 base, with 14 bases sitting between them. Together with reference TRBV30 and TRBJ2-2, the CDR3 gives the full variable domain: SQTIHQWPATLVQPVGSPLSLECTVEGTSNPNLYWYRQAAGRGLQLLFYSVGIGQISSEVPQNLSASRPQDRQFILSSKKLLLSDSGFYLCAWSFSGGNTGELFFGEGSRLTVL.